A selection of T cell receptor beta chains follows, all from one sample in a study of blood T cell repertoires in COVID-19. Clones were read by immunoSEQ multiplex PCR, and TCRdb kept only the in-frame ones, dropping some. Of some 190,000 clones listed, approximately 77% are singletons. The specimen was peripheral blood. The source is an elderly woman with active or convalescent COVID-19. The CDR3 runs from the conserved cysteine through the conserved F or W. Fields, in order: CDR3 protein, CDR3 DNA, V gene, D gene, clone size, J gene. The D gene is left open where the match is weak. Part of the rows lack a size; the others show once, few, many or a class for expanded clones.

CDR3aa: CASSLVAVSPYGYTF
CDR3nt: TGCGCCAGCAGCTTGGTGGCAGTATCTCCCTATGGCTACACCTTC
v_gene: TRBV5-1
d_gene: NA
abundance: once
j_gene: TRBJ1-2

CDR3aa: CASSLSPARGTEAFF
CDR3nt: TGTGCCAGCAGTTTATCACCGGCCCGGGGCACTGAAGCTTTCTTT
v_gene: TRBV27
d_gene: NA
abundance: few
j_gene: TRBJ1-1

CDR3aa: CASSPEWGVDGYGYTF
CDR3nt: TGTGCCAGCAGCCCGGAGTGGGGGGTCGACGGCTATGGCTACACCTTC
v_gene: TRBV5-8
d_gene: NA
abundance: once
j_gene: TRBJ1-2

CDR3aa: CASSLGRINEKLFF
CDR3nt: TGTGCCAGCAGCTTGGGGCGGATTAATGAAAAACTGTTTTTT
v_gene: TRBV5-4
d_gene: NA
abundance: NA
j_gene: TRBJ1-4

CDR3aa: CASSLATTGELFF
CDR3nt: TGTGCCAGCAGCTTAGCGACAACCGGGGAGCTGTTTTTT
v_gene: TRBV7-3
d_gene: NA
abundance: few
j_gene: TRBJ2-2

CDR3aa: CASDTWKSSGNTIYF
CDR3nt: TGTGCCAGCGACACTTGGAAGAGCTCTGGAAACACCATATATTTT
v_gene: TRBV7-9
d_gene: NA
abundance: few
j_gene: TRBJ1-3

CDR3aa: CASSFTGGEDTIYF
CDR3nt: TGTGCCAGCAGTTTCACAGGGGGCGAGGACACCATATATTTT
v_gene: TRBV28
d_gene: TRBD1
abundance: NA
j_gene: TRBJ1-3

CDR3aa: CASSLRPSGTLYEQYF
CDR3nt: TGTGCCAGCAGTTTACGGCCTAGCGGGACCCTCTACGAGCAGTACTTC
v_gene: TRBV28
d_gene: TRBD2
abundance: NA
j_gene: TRBJ2-7

CDR3aa: CASSKSGTISYNEQFF
CDR3nt: TGTGCCAGCAGTAAAAGCGGGACGATCTCCTACAATGAGCAGTTCTTC
v_gene: TRBV6-2/TRBV6-3
d_gene: TRBD2
abundance: NA
j_gene: TRBJ2-1

CDR3aa: CASRPPPGGGTDTQYF
CDR3nt: TGTGCCAGCAGGCCACCGCCGGGAGGGGGCACAGATACGCAGTATTTT
v_gene: TRBV28
d_gene: TRBD2
abundance: NA
j_gene: TRBJ2-3